The sequence of this T cell receptor (beta chain) was determined in a study of blood T cell repertoires in COVID-19. Study summary: Spain, Italy and the United States supplied samples that represented acute and convalescent COVID-19. PBMCs, B-cell-depleted T cells, or T cells were the source of the cDNA or gDNA that made up the material.

As originally analysed: Nucleated cell number was recorded as an estimate derived from reference gene primer amplification. Sequencing used immunoSEQ multiplex PCR; TCRdb keeps in-frame clones, though not all of them. The DNA gave D and trimming, while V, J and clone size come from that table. The table includes a few hundred thousand clones, roughly 90% detected once. Followed over time, Seattle patients had been enrolled while infection was active. This clone came up a few times. This CDR3 contains 17 residues. Trimming shortened V by 6 bases and J by 7 bases, and 28 bases separated the two germline ends. CDR1 and CDR2 (germline): MGHRA, YSYEKL.

Sequencing was carried out using peripheral blood. The TCR was taken from a woman aged 25-40 years with COVID-19, enrolled during active disease. The chain uses TRBV4-1 and TRBJ2-7, with D maybe TRBD1 (6 bases). The CDR3 sequence: CASSRPGQGRDRGEQYF. In nucleotides, the CDR3 is TGCGCCAGCAGTCGACCGGGACAAGGCCGAGACCGCGGGGAGCAGTACTTC.